This entry describes one T cell receptor beta chain. The data are from a study of blood T cell repertoires in COVID-19. Per the study methods: Researchers report that nucleated cell counts were estimated from reference gene primer amplification. The table came from immunoSEQ multiplex PCR; TCRdb's copy has only in-frame clones and leaves some out. V, J and clone size derive from that table, while D and trimming were established from the DNA sequence. The sample includes about 17,000 clones, roughly 87% of them seen just once. Sequences were obtained from peripheral blood. The sequence derives from a man aged 50 to 59 with active COVID-19.

The CDR3 protein is CASSMTWGVGAYNEQFF. DNA for the CDR3: TGTGCCAGCAGTATGACGTGGGGCGTTGGAGCCTACAATGAGCAGTTCTTC. This rearrangement joins TRBV27 to TRBJ2-1; tentative D call: TRBD1 (5 bases). V was clipped by 5 bases and J by 2 bases, with 19 bases between them. CDR1 MNHEY and CDR2 SMNVEV come from the germline V gene (reference sequence). The CDR3 covers 17 residues.